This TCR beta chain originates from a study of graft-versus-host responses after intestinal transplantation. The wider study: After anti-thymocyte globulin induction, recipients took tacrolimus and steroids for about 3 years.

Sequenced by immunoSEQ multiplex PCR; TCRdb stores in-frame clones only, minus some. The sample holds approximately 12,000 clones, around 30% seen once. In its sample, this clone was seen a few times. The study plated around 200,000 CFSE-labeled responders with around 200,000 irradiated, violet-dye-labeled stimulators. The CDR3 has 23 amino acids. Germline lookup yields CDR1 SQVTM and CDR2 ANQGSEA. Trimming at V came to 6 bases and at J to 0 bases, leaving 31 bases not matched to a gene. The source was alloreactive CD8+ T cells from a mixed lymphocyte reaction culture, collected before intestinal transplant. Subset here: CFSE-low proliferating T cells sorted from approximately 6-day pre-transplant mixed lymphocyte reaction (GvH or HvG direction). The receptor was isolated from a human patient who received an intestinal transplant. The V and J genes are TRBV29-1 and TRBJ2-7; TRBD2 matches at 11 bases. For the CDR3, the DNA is TGCAGCGTCGAGGCGGCGCTGGGACATGGTGCAACCCCAACTAGCGGGAGCTCCTACGAGCAGTACTTC. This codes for CSVEAALGHGATPTSGSSYEQYF.